These 7 T cell receptor beta chains share one sample of origin, sequenced in a study of T cell repertoires in ileal Crohn's disease. Sequencing used immunoSEQ multiplex PCR; TCRdb keeps in-frame clones, though not all of them. The sample has under 6,000 clones, nearly 97% seen once. The sample taken for sequencing was ileal tissue. The receptors come from an adult with Crohn's disease.

The chain employs TRBV6-1 and TRBJ2-3; D might be TRBD2 (5 bases). The CDR3 runs to 11 residues. V was cut by 5 bases and J by 7 bases, with 7 bases left in between. Germline V gene lookup returns CDR1 MNHNS and CDR2 SASEGT. The CDR3 loop reads CASSTSYTQYF. DNA of the CDR3: TGTGCCAGCAGTACTAGTTATACGCAGTATTTT.

J is TRBJ1-5 and V is TRBV6-5, with a tentative D call TRBD1 (6 bases). V was cut by 0 bases and J by 10 bases, with 10 bases left in between. The CDR3 sequence is 13 residues long. Germline lookup yields CDR1 MNHEY and CDR2 SVGAGI. CDR3 bases: TGTGCCAGCAGTTACTCCCCGGGACATCCCCAGCATTTT. This sequence encodes CASSYSPGHPQHF.

This clone has a single count. The rearrangement joins TRBV28 to TRBJ2-6; no firm D call. Per germline, CDR1 MDHEN and CDR2 SYDVKM. This CDR3 has 15 residues. V shed 4 bases and J shed 2 bases, with 9 bases lying between them. The CDR3, as DNA: TGTGCCAGCAGTTCTGGCCTGGCTGGGGCCAACGTCCTGACTTTC. As protein: CASSSGLAGANVLTF.

The CDR3 DNA follows: TGCGCCAGCAGACTACAGGGAGACCAGCCCCAGCATTTT. It encodes CASRLQGDQPQHF. The rearrangement joins TRBV10-2 to TRBJ1-5; tentative D call: TRBD1 (6 bases). The CDR3 sequence is 13 residues long. CDR1 WSHSY and CDR2 SAAADI come from the germline V gene. V lost 6 bases, J lost 7 bases, and 13 bases lay in between.

This chain links TRBV27 with TRBJ2-5, with D perhaps matching TRBD2 (5 bases). The CDR3 runs 14 residues. Trimming shortened V by 6 bases and J by 2 bases, and 13 bases separated the two germline ends. Germline CDR1 reads MNHEY; CDR2 reads SMNVEV (reference sequence). The CDR3, as DNA: TGTGCCAGCAGGCGTCTTGGAGGTCAAGAGACCCAGTACTTC. Protein sequence: CASRRLGGQETQYF.

The chain joins TRBV7-9 to TRBJ2-4; 14 positions match TRBD2. The CDR3 contains 17 residues. From germline, CDR1 is SEHNR and CDR2 FQNEAQ (reference sequence). V was pared by 4 bases and J by 8 bases, with 10 bases of the junction left unmatched. The CDR3 reads CASSSGTSGGGWDIQYF. The CDR3 DNA reads TGTGCCAGCAGCTCCGGGACTAGCGGGGGCGGGTGGGACATTCAGTACTTC.

V is TRBV4-3 and J is TRBJ2-1, with 11 bases matching TRBD2. V lost 2 bases to trimming and J lost 0 bases; unmatched junction nucleotides: 3. Germline V gene sequence: CDR1 LGHNA, CDR2 YSLEER. This CDR3 has 17 amino acids. CDR3 in DNA: TGCGCCAGCAGCCAATTTAGCGGGGGGGCCTCCTACAATGAGCAGTTCTTC. Translating gives CASSQFSGGASYNEQFF.